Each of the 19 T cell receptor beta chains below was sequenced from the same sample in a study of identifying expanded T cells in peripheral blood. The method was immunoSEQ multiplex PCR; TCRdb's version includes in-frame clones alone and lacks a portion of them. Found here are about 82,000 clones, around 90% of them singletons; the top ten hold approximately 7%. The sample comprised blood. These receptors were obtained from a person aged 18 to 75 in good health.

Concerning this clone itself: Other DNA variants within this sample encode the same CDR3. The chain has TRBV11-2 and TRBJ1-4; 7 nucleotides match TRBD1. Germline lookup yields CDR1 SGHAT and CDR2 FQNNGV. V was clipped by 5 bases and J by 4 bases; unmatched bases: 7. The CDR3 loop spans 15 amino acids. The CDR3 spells CASSLGDRDNEKLFF. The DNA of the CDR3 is TGTGCCAGCAGCCTGGGGGACAGAGATAATGAAAAACTGTTTTTT.

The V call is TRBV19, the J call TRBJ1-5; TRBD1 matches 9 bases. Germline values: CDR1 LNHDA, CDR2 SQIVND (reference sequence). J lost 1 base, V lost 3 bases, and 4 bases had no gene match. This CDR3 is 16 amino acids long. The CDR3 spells CASSMRGQGSNQPQHF. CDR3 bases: TGTGCCAGTAGTATGAGAGGACAGGGGAGCAATCAGCCCCAGCATTTT.

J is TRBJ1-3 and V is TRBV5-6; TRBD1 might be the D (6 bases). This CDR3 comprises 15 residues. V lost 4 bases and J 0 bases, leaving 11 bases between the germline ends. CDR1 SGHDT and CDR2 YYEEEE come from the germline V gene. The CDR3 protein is CASSRDIYSGNTIYF. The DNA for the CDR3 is TGTGCCAGCAGCAGGGACATCTACTCTGGAAACACCATATATTTT.

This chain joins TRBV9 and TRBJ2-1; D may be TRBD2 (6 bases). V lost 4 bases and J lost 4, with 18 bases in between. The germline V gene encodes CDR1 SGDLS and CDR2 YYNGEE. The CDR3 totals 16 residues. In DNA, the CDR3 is TGTGCCAGCAGCTATGGAGGGGCTAGCAGATACAATGAGCAGTTCTTC. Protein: CASSYGGASRYNEQFF. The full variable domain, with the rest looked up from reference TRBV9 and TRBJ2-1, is DSGVTQTPKHLITATGQRVTLRCSPRSGDLSVYWYQQSLDQGLQFLIQYYNGEERAKGNILERFSAQQFPDLHSELNLSSLELGDSALYFCASSYGGASRYNEQFFGPGTRLTVL.

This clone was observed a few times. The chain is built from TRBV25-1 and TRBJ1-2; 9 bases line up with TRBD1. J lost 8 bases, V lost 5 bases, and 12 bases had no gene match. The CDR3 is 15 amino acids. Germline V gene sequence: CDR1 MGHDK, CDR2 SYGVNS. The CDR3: CASSYSGTGSMGYTF. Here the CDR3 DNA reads TGTGCCAGCAGTTACTCCGGGACAGGGAGTATGGGCTACACCTTC.

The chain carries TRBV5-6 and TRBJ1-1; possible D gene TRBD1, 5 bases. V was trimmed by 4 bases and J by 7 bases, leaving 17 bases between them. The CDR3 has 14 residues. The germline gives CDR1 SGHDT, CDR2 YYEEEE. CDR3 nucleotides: TGTGCCAGCAGCGGGTTGGGACGGGACCTTGAAGCTTTCTTT. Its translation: CASSGLGRDLEAFF.

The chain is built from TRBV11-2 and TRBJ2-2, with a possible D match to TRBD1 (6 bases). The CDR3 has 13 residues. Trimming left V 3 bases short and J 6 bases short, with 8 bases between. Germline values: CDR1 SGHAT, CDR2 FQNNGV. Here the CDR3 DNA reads TGTGCCAGCAGCTTGAACAGGGCCGGGGAGCTGTTTTTT. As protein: CASSLNRAGELFF.

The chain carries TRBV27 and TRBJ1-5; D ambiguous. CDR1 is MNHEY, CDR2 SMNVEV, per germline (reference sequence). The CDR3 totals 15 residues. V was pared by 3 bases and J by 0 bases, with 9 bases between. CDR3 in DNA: TGTGCCAGCAGTTTTGGCCCCTATAGCAATCAGCCCCAGCATTTT. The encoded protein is CASSFGPYSNQPQHF.

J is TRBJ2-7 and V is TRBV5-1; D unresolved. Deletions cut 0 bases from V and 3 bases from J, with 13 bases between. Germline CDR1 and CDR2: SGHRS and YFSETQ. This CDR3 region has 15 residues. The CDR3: CASSLDGQPFYEQYF. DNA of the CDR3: TGCGCCAGCAGCTTGGACGGGCAGCCCTTCTACGAGCAGTACTTC.

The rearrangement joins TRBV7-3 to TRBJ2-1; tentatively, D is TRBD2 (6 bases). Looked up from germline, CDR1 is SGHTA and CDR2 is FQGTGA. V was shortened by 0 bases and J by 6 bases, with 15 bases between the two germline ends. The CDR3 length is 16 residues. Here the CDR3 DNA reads TGTGCCAGCAGCTTAACGGGAGCGGGTTTGGGCAATGAGCAGTTCTTC. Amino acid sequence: CASSLTGAGLGNEQFF.

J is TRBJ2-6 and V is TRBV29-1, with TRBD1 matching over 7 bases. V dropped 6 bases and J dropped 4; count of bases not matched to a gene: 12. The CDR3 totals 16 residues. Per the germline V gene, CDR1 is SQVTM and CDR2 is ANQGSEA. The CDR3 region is CSVATGVSWGANVLTF. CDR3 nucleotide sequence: TGCAGCGTCGCTACAGGGGTCAGTTGGGGGGCCAACGTCCTGACTTTC.

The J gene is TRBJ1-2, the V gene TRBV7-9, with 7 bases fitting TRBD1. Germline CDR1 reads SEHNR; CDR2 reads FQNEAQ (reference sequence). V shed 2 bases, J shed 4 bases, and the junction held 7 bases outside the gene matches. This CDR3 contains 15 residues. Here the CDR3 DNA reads TGTGCCAGCAGCTTATATCGACAGGGAGGCTATGGCTACACCTTC. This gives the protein CASSLYRQGGYGYTF.

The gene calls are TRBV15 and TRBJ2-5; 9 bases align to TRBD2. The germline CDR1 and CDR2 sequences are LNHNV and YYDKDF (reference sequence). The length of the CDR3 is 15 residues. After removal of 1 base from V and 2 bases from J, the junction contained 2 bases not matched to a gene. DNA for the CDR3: TGTGCCACCAGCAGAGGGGCGGGGGGGCAAGAGACCCAGTACTTC. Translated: CATSRGAGGQETQYF.

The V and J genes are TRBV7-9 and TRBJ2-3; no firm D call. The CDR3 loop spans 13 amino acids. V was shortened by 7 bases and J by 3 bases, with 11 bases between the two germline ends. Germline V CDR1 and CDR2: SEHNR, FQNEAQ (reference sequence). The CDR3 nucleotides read TGTGCCAGCATCGCCCCCTTTACAGATACGCAGTATTTT. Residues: CASIAPFTDTQYF.

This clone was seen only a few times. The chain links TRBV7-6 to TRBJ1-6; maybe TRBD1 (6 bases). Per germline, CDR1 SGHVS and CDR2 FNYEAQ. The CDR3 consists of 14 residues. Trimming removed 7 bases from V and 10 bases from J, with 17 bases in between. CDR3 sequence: CASTSGTLRSPLHF. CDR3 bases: TGTGCCAGCACCTCCGGGACACTTCGGTCACCCCTCCACTTT.

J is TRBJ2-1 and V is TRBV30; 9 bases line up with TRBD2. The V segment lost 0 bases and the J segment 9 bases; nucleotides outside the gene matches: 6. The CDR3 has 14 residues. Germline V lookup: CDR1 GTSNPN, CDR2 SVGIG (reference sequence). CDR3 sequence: CAWSVGGRAREQFF. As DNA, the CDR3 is TGTGCCTGGAGTGTCGGCGGGAGGGCCCGTGAGCAGTTCTTC. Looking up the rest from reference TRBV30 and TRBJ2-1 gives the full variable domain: SQTIHQWPATLVQPVGSPLSLECTVEGTSNPNLYWYRQAAGRGLQLLFYSVGIGQISSEVPQNLSASRPQDRQFILSSKKLLLSDSGFYLCAWSVGGRAREQFFGPGTRLTVL.

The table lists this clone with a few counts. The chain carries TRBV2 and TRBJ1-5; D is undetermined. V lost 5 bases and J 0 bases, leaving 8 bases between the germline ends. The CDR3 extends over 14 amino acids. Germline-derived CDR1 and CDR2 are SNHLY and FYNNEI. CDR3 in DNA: TGTGCCAGCAGTCCCGAGGTTAGCAATCAGCCCCAGCATTTT. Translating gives CASSPEVSNQPQHF.

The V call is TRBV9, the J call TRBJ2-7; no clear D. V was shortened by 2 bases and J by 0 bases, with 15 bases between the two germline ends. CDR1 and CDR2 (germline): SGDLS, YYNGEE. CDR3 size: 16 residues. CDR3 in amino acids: CASSVASTPSSYEQYF. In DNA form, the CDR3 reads TGTGCCAGCAGCGTGGCCAGCACCCCTAGCTCCTACGAGCAGTACTTC.

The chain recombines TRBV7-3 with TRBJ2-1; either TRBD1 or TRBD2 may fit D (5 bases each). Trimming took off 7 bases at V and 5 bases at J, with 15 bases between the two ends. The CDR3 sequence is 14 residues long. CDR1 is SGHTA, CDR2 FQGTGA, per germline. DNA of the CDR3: TGTGCCAGCACCCCGTCGGGGCGGGACAATGAGCAGTTCTTC. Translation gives CASTPSGRDNEQFF.